This TCR beta chain emerged from a study of cytomegalovirus exposure and HLA in healthy donors. This clone has a handful of counts. V was pared by 4 bases and J by 7 bases, with 18 bases between. The CDR3 loop spans 16 amino acids. Germline V gene data show CDR1 as SGHTS and CDR2 as YDEGEE. The PCR used 60 Vbeta and 13 Jbeta primers. The table came from immunoSEQ multiplex PCR; TCRdb's copy has only in-frame clones and leaves some out. The sample shows some 200,000 clones, around 75% of them seen only once. This receptor was obtained from a male donor in good health and CMV-seropositive. V usage is TRBV5-8 and J usage is TRBJ1-6, with D possibly TRBD1 on 5 matching bases. The sequencing input was PBMCs. For the CDR3, the DNA is TGTGCCAGCAGCCCCCTGGGGGACTTCTTCAATTCACCCCTCCACTTT. Residues: CASSPLGDFFNSPLHF.